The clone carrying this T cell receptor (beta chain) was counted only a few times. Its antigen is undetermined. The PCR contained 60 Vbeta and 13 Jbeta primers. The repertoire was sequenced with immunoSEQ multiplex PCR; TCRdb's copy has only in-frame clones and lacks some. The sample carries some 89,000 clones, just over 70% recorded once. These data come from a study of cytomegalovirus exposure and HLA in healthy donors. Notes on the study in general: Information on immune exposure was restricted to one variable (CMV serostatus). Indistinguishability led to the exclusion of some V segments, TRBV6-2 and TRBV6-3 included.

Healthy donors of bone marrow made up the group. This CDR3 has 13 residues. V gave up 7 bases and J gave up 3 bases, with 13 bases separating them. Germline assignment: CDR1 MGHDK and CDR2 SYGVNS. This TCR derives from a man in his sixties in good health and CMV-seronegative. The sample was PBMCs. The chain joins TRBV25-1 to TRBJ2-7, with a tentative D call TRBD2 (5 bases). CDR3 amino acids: CASNGLGVYEQYF. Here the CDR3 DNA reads TGTGCCAGCAACGGACTGGGTGTCTACGAGCAGTACTTC.